The 29 T cell receptor beta chains presented below share a single source sample, sequenced in a study of CD8 T cells in ankylosing spondylitis (dated by TCRdb to between 2016 and 2019). Receptor libraries were prepared by 5' RACE. Instrument on record: Illumina HiSeq 2500. The raw public reads went through TCRdb reprocessing: fastp at Q25, MiXCR clone calling, in-frame beta chains kept. Each CDR3 protein appears once, grouped with its most common genes and DNA. The sample table shows 250,000 to 300,000 distinct CDR3 sequences, and around 20% are seen once. 7.5% to 9.5% of the sample goes to the ten largest clones. The sequencing sample was made of blood, either unsorted or a sorted T cell fraction (not recorded which). Source of these receptors: a male donor with ankylosing spondylitis or in good health (not recorded which).

J is TRBJ2-3 and V is TRBV7-8; D is ambiguous. The V end was cut by 4 bases, the J end by 2 bases, with 10 bases between. CDR3 length equals 14 residues. The germline CDR1 and CDR2 sequences are SGHVS and FQNEAQ. In DNA form, the CDR3 reads TGTGCCAGCAGCTCCGGTTCTCTCACAGATACGCAGTATTTT. Amino acids: CASSSGSLTDTQYF. The full variable domain, completed using reference TRBV7-8 and TRBJ2-3, is GAGVSQSPRYKVAKRGQDVALRCDPISGHVSLFWYQQALGQGPEFLTYFQNEAQLDKSGLPSDRFFAERPEGSVSTLKIQRTQQEDSAVYLCASSSGSLTDTQYFGPGTRLTVL.

Only a few counts were recorded for this clonotype. The rearrangement joins TRBV29-1 to TRBJ1-1, with unresolved D. The CDR3 has 13 residues. V was pared by 5 bases and J by 4 bases, with 14 bases between. Per germline, CDR1 SQVTM and CDR2 ANQGSEA. CDR3 sequence reads: CSVSSVVGTEAFF. As DNA, the CDR3 is TGCAGCGTTAGCTCGGTCGTAGGCACTGAAGCTTTCTTT.

The chain links TRBV27 to TRBJ1-2; no firm D call. V gave up 4 bases and J gave up 8 bases, with 11 bases separating them. Germline lookup yields CDR1 MNHEY and CDR2 SMNVEV (reference sequence). The CDR3 sequence is 12 residues long. The DNA of the CDR3 is TGTGCCAGCAGTTCCGGACCCGGGGGCTACACCTTC. Amino acids: CASSSGPGGYTF.

This clonotype has only a few counts. The CDR3 coding sequence is TGCGCCAGCAGCTTGGGCCGGGGGTTCGCTGAAGCTTTCTTT. This codes for CASSLGRGFAEAFF. V usage is TRBV5-1 and J usage is TRBJ1-1, with D possibly matching TRBD1 (5 bases). Trimming removed 0 bases from V and 6 bases from J, with 12 bases in between. The germline V gene has CDR1 SGHRS and CDR2 YFSETQ. CDR3 length: 14 residues.

The chain carries TRBV27 and TRBJ1-4; D remains unclear. The CDR3 sequence is 13 residues long. Germline lookup yields CDR1 MNHEY and CDR2 SMNVEV (reference sequence). The germline V and J ends were trimmed by 3 bases and 8 bases, with 10 bases remaining between them. The CDR3 loop is CASSFLGREKLFF. The CDR3 bases are TGTGCCAGCAGTTTTTTGGGGAGGGAAAAACTGTTTTTT.

This clonotype was observed a handful of times. The V and J genes are TRBV15 and TRBJ2-1; D remains ambiguous. Trimming removed 0 bases at V and 4 bases at J, with 7 bases between. CDR1 and CDR2 (germline): LNHNV, YYDKDF (reference sequence). The CDR3 is 14 residues long. The CDR3 DNA follows: TGTGCCACCAGCAGAGATCGCCAGTACAATGAGCAGTTCTTC. Protein sequence: CATSRDRQYNEQFF.

J is TRBJ2-2 and V is TRBV5-1; D is uncertain. This CDR3 has 15 residues. V lost 4 bases and J lost 0, with 10 bases in between. Germline V gene lookup returns CDR1 SGHRS and CDR2 YFSETQ. CDR3 nucleotide sequence: TGCGCCAGCAGCCTGGCTCTAGCGAACACCGGGGAGCTGTTTTTT. This encodes CASSLALANTGELFF. Full variable domain (rest looked up from reference TRBV5-1 and TRBJ2-2): KAGVTQTPRYLIKTRGQQVTLSCSPISGHRSVSWYQQTPGQGLQFLFEYFSETQRNKGNFPGRFSGRQFSNSRSEMNVSTLELGDSALYLCASSLALANTGELFFGEGSRLTVL.

A few counts support this clonotype. The CDR3 DNA reads as TGCAGCGTTGAAGCGCCAGGGCTCTATGGCTACACCTTC. Translated, it gives CSVEAPGLYGYTF. V and J are TRBV29-1 and TRBJ1-2; a possible D gene is TRBD1 (5 bases). This CDR3 spans 13 amino acids. Per the germline V gene, CDR1 is SQVTM and CDR2 is ANQGSEA. Trimming took off 1 base at V and 4 bases at J, with 10 bases between the two ends.

In its sample, this clonotype was seen a few times. The chain carries TRBV30 and TRBJ1-4; 9 nucleotides agree with TRBD1. Unmatched junction bases numbered 4, after V lost 4 bases and J lost 4 bases. This CDR3 spans 14 amino acids. Germline assignment: CDR1 GTSNPN and CDR2 SVGIG (reference sequence). The CDR3 DNA sequence: TGTGCCTGGACCAGGGGACAGGGTAATGAAAAACTGTTTTTT. Protein: CAWTRGQGNEKLFF.

The chain recombines TRBV12-3 or TRBV12-4 with TRBJ2-2; TRBD1 matches at 8 bases. V lost 3 bases and J lost 2; bases outside the gene matches: 5. The CDR3 totals 16 residues. The CDR3 region is CASSFSDRDNTGELFF. As DNA, the CDR3 is TGTGCCAGCAGTTTTTCGGACAGGGACAACACCGGGGAGCTGTTTTTT.

The gene calls are TRBV29-1 and TRBJ2-5, with 9 bases lining up with TRBD1. There are 14 residues in the CDR3. V dropped 8 bases and J dropped 2; count of bases not matched to a gene: 9. CDR1 and CDR2 (germline): SQVTM, ANQGSEA. This CDR3 is CSTSGTGLQETQYF. CDR3 DNA sequence: TGCAGCACCAGTGGGACAGGGCTTCAAGAGACCCAGTACTTC.

This clonotype has a handful of counts. The chain employs TRBV12-3 or TRBV12-4 and TRBJ1-2; 7 positions match TRBD1. The V segment lost 5 bases and the J segment 3 bases; nucleotides outside the gene matches: 6. There are 14 residues in the CDR3. In DNA form, the CDR3 reads TGTGCCAGCAGTACAAGCAGGGGGGACTATGGCTACACCTTC. Encoded protein: CASSTSRGDYGYTF.

This chain uses TRBV5-1 with TRBJ2-1; D unresolved. Germline lookup yields CDR1 SGHRS and CDR2 YFSETQ. Trimming removed 4 bases at V and 0 bases at J, with 11 bases between. The CDR3 covers 15 residues. Here the CDR3 reads CASSQGPNSYNEQFF. CDR3 in DNA: TGCGCCAGCAGCCAAGGACCGAACTCCTACAATGAGCAGTTCTTC.

The chain has TRBV5-1 and TRBJ2-5; 8 positions agree with TRBD1. The CDR3 sequence is 15 residues long. Germline CDR1 and CDR2: SGHRS and YFSETQ. J lost 5 bases, V lost 4 bases, and 10 bases had no gene match. The CDR3 region is CASSQMTGEGETQYF. CDR3 nucleotide sequence: TGCGCCAGCAGCCAGATGACAGGGGAAGGGGAGACCCAGTACTTC.

At least ten counts were recorded for this clonotype. V usage is TRBV12-3 or TRBV12-4 and J usage is TRBJ2-5, with D possibly being TRBD1 or TRBD2 (5 bases each). The CDR3 sequence is 16 residues long. The V and J ends lost 2 bases and 5 bases respectively, with 18 bases between them. CDR3 residues: CASSLRGVALGETQYF. The CDR3 DNA follows: TGTGCCAGCAGTTTAAGAGGGGTGGCTTTGGGGGAGACCCAGTACTTC.

This chain links TRBV20-1 with TRBJ2-1, with a tentative D call TRBD1 (6 bases). Germline CDR1 is DFQATT and CDR2 is SNEGSKA (reference sequence). Trimming shortened V by 2 bases and J by 6 bases, and 14 bases separated the two germline ends. This CDR3 contains 14 residues. The CDR3 spells CSARFTTGPNEQFF. The CDR3 nucleotides are TGCAGTGCTAGATTTACGACAGGTCCCAATGAGCAGTTCTTC.

This clonotype occurred a few times. This rearrangement joins TRBV29-1 to TRBJ2-1, with 9 positions matching TRBD2. Germline CDR1 SQVTM, CDR2 ANQGSEA. The V and J ends lost 7 bases and 4 bases, in that order; junction bases with no gene match: 8. This CDR3 spans 14 amino acids. CDR3 residues: CSGSASGAYNEQFF. The CDR3 nucleotides are TGCAGCGGGTCAGCTAGCGGGGCATACAATGAGCAGTTCTTC.

The CDR3 region is CASSATGGETQYF. The CDR3 DNA follows: TGTGCCAGCAGCGCAACAGGGGGAGAGACCCAGTACTTC. The chain joins TRBV7-3 to TRBJ2-5, with 8 bases lining up with TRBD1. This CDR3 is 13 amino acids long. The germline V gene has CDR1 SGHTA and CDR2 FQGTGA. J was trimmed by 4 bases and V by 5 bases; bases with no gene match: 3.

The rearrangement joins TRBV12-3 or TRBV12-4 to TRBJ2-1; 7 positions match TRBD2. Trimming at V came to 6 bases and at J to 10 bases, leaving 18 bases not matched to a gene. CDR3 length equals 16 residues. The CDR3 sequence is CASREPGTTTFREQFF. The CDR3, as DNA: TGTGCCAGCAGGGAACCTGGGACTACGACCTTCAGGGAGCAGTTCTTC.

The chain uses TRBV27 and TRBJ1-2; 8 positions agree with TRBD1. Germline CDR1 MNHEY, CDR2 SMNVEV (reference sequence). This CDR3 has 15 amino acids. Trimming cost V 4 bases and J 7 bases; bases outside gene matches: 11. In nucleotides, the CDR3 is TGTGCCAGCAGTTCCCGGGACAGGCTAGATCTTGGCTACACCTTC. The encoded protein is CASSSRDRLDLGYTF.

This chain joins TRBV12-3 or TRBV12-4 and TRBJ2-3; D ambiguous. Trimming took 3 bases from V and 0 from J, leaving 10 bases between them. The CDR3 is made up of 15 amino acids. CDR3 sequence: CASSFRIVSTDTQYF. For the CDR3, the DNA is TGTGCCAGCAGTTTTCGGATAGTGAGCACAGATACGCAGTATTTT.

This clonotype was detected only a few times. The chain recombines TRBV15 with TRBJ1-1, with D maybe TRBD1 (5 bases). V was trimmed by 0 bases and J by 2 bases, leaving 10 bases between them. CDR3 size: 15 residues. Per germline, CDR1 LNHNV and CDR2 YYDKDF (reference sequence). In nucleotides, the CDR3 is TGTGCCACCAGCAGAGACAGGGTGGGTAACACTGAAGCTTTCTTT. This encodes CATSRDRVGNTEAFF.

This clonotype was picked up many times. CDR3 in DNA: TGCGCCAGCAGCCGCGATCCAGAGAACACTGAAGCTTTCTTT. This gives the protein CASSRDPENTEAFF. The chain carries TRBV5-1 and TRBJ1-1; D gene unclear. Trimming took off 4 bases at V and 1 base at J, with 11 bases between the two ends. This CDR3 comprises 14 residues. Germline assignment: CDR1 SGHRS and CDR2 YFSETQ.

The chain employs TRBV7-9 and TRBJ2-2; no firm D call. The CDR3 totals 13 residues. The V end was cut by 5 bases, the J end by 7 bases, with 11 bases between. Germline CDR1 and CDR2: SEHNR and FQNEAQ (reference sequence). The CDR3 nucleotides are TGTGCCAGCAGCCCCTCGACAAGCGGGGAGCTGTTTTTT. This gives the protein CASSPSTSGELFF.

This clonotype has ten or more counts. The chain recombines TRBV29-1 with TRBJ1-1, with 8 positions matching TRBD1. The CDR3 is 15 amino acids. Germline loops: CDR1 SQVTM, CDR2 ANQGSEA. J lost 0 bases, V lost 2 bases, and 5 bases had no gene match. As DNA, the CDR3 is TGCAGCGTTGAACGCGGACAGGGCATGAACACTGAAGCTTTCTTT. This gives the protein CSVERGQGMNTEAFF.

This clonotype was counted ten times or more. This chain joins TRBV6-1 and TRBJ1-1; the D is unclear. The germline gives CDR1 MNHNS, CDR2 SASEGT. V was pared by 7 bases and J by 8 bases, with 8 bases between. The CDR3 has 10 amino acids. The DNA of the CDR3 is TGTGCCAGCACTCAGCAGGAAGCTTTCTTT. Its protein product is CASTQQEAFF.

V usage is TRBV5-1 and J usage is TRBJ2-2; D tentatively reads TRBD1 or TRBD2 (5 bases each). Germline lookup yields CDR1 SGHRS and CDR2 YFSETQ. The CDR3 length is 14 residues. V shed 4 bases and J shed 4 bases, with 11 bases lying between them. As DNA, the CDR3 is TGCGCCAGCAGCGGGTGGGACGTCACCGGGGAGCTGTTTTTT. Translation gives CASSGWDVTGELFF. The full variable domain, with the rest looked up from reference TRBV5-1 and TRBJ2-2, is KAGVTQTPRYLIKTRGQQVTLSCSPISGHRSVSWYQQTPGQGLQFLFEYFSETQRNKGNFPGRFSGRQFSNSRSEMNVSTLELGDSALYLCASSGWDVTGELFFGEGSRLTVL.

This chain uses TRBV28 with TRBJ2-7; TRBD2 matches 10 bases. Germline loops: CDR1 MDHEN, CDR2 SYDVKM. J gave up 3 bases and V 4 bases, and 12 bases lay outside the gene matches. The CDR3 is 17 residues long. The CDR3 loop is CASSSQSLAGANYEQYV. The CDR3 DNA reads as TGTGCCAGCAGTTCCCAGTCTCTAGCGGGAGCCAACTACGAGCAGTACGTC.

This clonotype was picked up many times. The chain links TRBV7-9 to TRBJ2-3, with TRBD2 identical over 11 bases. The CDR3 sequence is 16 residues long. After removal of 3 bases from V and 0 bases from J, the junction contained 2 bases not matched to a gene. Germline V gene sequence: CDR1 SEHNR, CDR2 FQNEAQ (reference sequence). The CDR3 sequence: CASSLGLAVSTDTQYF. As DNA, the CDR3 is TGTGCCAGCAGCTTGGGACTAGCGGTTAGCACAGATACGCAGTATTTT.